This paragraph reports one T cell receptor (beta chain). What it recognizes is unknown. Documented time point: patch test 3, about 24 weeks after DPC sensitization. Specified treatment: therapeutic diphenylcyclopropenone sensitization with weekly scalp DPC. The sample is drawn from a study of human T cells and chemical hapten exposure. Study details: TCR yield per sample varied, mainly due to pooled library volumes.

TCRdb re-derived calls from the RACE reads in MiXCR, one entry per CDR3 protein. Seen here are 50,000 or so distinct CDR3 sequences, about 10% observed once, and the top ten hold 15% to 20%. General study findings and limits: Relative to controls, expanded TCRs formed significantly more large CDR3 similarity clusters.

Germline CDR1 SGHTA, CDR2 FQGNSA. Trimming at V came to 1 base and at J to 5 bases, leaving 8 bases not matched to a gene. This CDR3 spans 15 amino acids. The V gene is TRBV7-2, the J gene TRBJ2-7; 7 bases are shared with TRBD1. This TCR derives from a woman aged 40-49 years with alopecia areata. Some clones in this sample may be carry-over from other donors' samples. The starting material was whole blood, obtained in connection with sensitization to the hapten diphenylcyclopropenone (DPC). The CDR3 sequence: CASSLVWDRLHEQYF. The DNA for the CDR3 is TGTGCCAGCAGCTTAGTCTGGGACAGACTACACGAGCAGTACTTC.